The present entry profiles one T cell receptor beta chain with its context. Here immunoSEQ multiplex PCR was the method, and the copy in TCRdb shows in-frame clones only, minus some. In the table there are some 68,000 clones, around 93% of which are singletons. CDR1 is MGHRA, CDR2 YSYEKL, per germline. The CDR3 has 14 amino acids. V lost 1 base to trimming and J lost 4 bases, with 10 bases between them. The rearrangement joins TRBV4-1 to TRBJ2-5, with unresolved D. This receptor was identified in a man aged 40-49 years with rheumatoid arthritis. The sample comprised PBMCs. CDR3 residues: CASSQGKNPETQYF. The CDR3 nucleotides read TGCGCCAGCAGCCAAGGCAAGAATCCAGAGACCCAGTACTTC.